This TCR beta chain was found in a study of regulatory T cells in long-lasting Graves disease. Libraries of TCR beta came from iRepertoire HTBI primers plus Arm-PCR of CDR3 regions. TCRdb recomputed calls from the multiplex PCR reads with MiXCR, one row per CDR3 protein. This sample yields 350,000 to 500,000 distinct CDR3 sequences, of which under 25% are seen a single time; 14% belongs to the top ten. The time point denotes: persistent/refractory GD, antithyroid drugs over 5 years with positive TRAb. From RNA extracted from PBMCs, the TCR library was made. This CDR3 region has 19 residues. V lost 2 bases to trimming and J lost 3 bases, with 23 bases between them. Germline V gives CDR1 SEHNR, CDR2 FQNEAQ (reference sequence). A remark on this clonotype: Its antigen is undetermined.

Regarding the study as a whole: Persistent disease was associated with favored TRBV28 usage and with favored use of TRBJ1-2 and TRBJ2-5.

V is TRBV7-9 and J is TRBJ1-3; D is possibly TRBD1 (5 bases). This sample comprised peripheral blood mononuclear cells (PBMCs), obtained when the disease was refractory, from a patient treated with antithyroid drugs. The TCR originated in a female donor with Graves disease. In DNA, the CDR3 is TGTGCCAGCAGCTTAAGGTCGGATGGGACCTGGACGAATGGAAACACCATATATTTT. This gives the protein CASSLRSDGTWTNGNTIYF.